This entry describes one T cell receptor beta chain. This entry comes from a study of CD8 T cells in ankylosing spondylitis. The CDR3 runs to 17 residues. Per germline, CDR1 SGDLS and CDR2 YYNGEE. V lost 3 bases, J lost 2 bases, and 19 bases lay in between. Quantitative 5'-RACE with molecular barcodes produced the TCR beta libraries. TCRdb re-derived calls from the 5' RACE reads in MiXCR, one entry per CDR3 protein. The sample includes about 36,000 distinct CDR3 sequences, under 15% of them seen just once. The sequence was obtained from a male donor with ankylosing spondylitis. J is TRBJ2-3 and V is TRBV9; tentatively, D is TRBD2 (6 bases). Sample: synovial fluid, either unsorted or a sorted T cell fraction (not recorded which). The CDR3 is CASSGPGTHLFTDTQYF. Here the CDR3 DNA reads TGTGCCAGCAGCGGACCCGGGACTCACCTTTTCACAGATACGCAGTATTTT. Looking up the rest from reference TRBV9 and TRBJ2-3 gives the full variable domain: DSGVTQTPKHLITATGQRVTLRCSPRSGDLSVYWYQQSLDQGLQFLIQYYNGEERAKGNILERFSAQQFPDLHSELNLSSLELGDSALYFCASSGPGTHLFTDTQYFGPGTRLTVL.